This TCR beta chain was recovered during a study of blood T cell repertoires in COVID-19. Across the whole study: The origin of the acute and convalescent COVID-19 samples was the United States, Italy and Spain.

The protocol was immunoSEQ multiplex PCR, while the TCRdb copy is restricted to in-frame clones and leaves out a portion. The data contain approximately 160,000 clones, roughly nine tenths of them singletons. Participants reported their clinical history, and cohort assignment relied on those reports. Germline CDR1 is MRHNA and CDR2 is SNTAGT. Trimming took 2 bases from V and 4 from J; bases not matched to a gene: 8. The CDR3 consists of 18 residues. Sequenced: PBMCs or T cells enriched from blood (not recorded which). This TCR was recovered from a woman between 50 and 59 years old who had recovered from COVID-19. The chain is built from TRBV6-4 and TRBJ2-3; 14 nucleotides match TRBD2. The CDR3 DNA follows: TGTGCCAGCAGTGACGTTGGGACTAGCGGGAGTTTGTCAGATACGCAGTATTTT. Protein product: CASSDVGTSGSLSDTQYF.